This T cell receptor beta chain comes out of a study of control samples from healthy donors and cancer patients. Clones were sequenced by immunoSEQ multiplex PCR, and TCRdb holds only the in-frame ones, with some missing. The sample lists roughly 100,000 clones; about 89% were seen once. Germline values: CDR1 KGHSH, CDR2 LQKENI. V lost 6 bases, J lost 4 bases, and 16 bases lay in between. The CDR3 runs 15 residues. The gene calls are TRBV18 and TRBJ1-3; D is perhaps TRBD1 (5 bases). Sample: blood. This TCR was sampled from a woman aged 25 to 39 in good health. Written as DNA, the CDR3 is TGTGCCAGCTCCTGGGGTCAGGGCGAAGGAAACACCATATATTTT. It translates to CASSWGQGEGNTIYF.